What follows is one T cell receptor beta chain and its context. V lost 1 base, J lost 10 bases, and 6 bases stayed unmatched. The CDR3 is 15 amino acids. Per the germline V gene, CDR1 is LGHDT and CDR2 is YNNKEL (reference sequence). The sample belongs to a study of blood T cell repertoires in COVID-19. Study summary: From the United States, Italy and Spain came samples of acute and convalescent COVID-19.

Per the original data handling: From reference gene primer amplification, estimates of nucleated cell counts were derived. Assay used: immunoSEQ multiplex PCR; TCRdb lists only in-frame clones, some missing. D and trimming come from the DNA, and the V and J calls and clone size come from that table. The repertoire holds some 150,000 clones, 89% seen once, with approximately 2.9% in the top ten. The source material was peripheral blood. This TCR was recovered from a man in his sixties with acute or convalescent COVID-19. The gene calls are TRBV3-1 (or the pseudogene TRBV3-2) and TRBJ1-6; 8 bases line up with TRBD1. CDR3 DNA: TGTGCCAGCAGCCAAGTGCAGGGGGCTAAGTCACCCCTCCACTTT. This codes for CASSQVQGAKSPLHF.